These 28 T cell receptor beta chains were sequenced from one sample in a study of cytomegalovirus exposure and HLA in healthy donors. Amplification used 60 Vbeta primers and 13 Jbeta primers. Using immunoSEQ multiplex PCR, the repertoire was profiled, and TCRdb retains in-frame clones only, with some absent. The sample includes about 92,000 clones, about 85% of them seen just once. The sequenced sample was PBMCs. These receptor sequences come from a girl aged 2-10 years in good health and CMV-seropositive.

The chain couples TRBV28 to TRBJ1-5; D ambiguous. The ends were cut back, 8 bases at V and 1 base at J, with 6 bases in the middle. The germline V gene encodes CDR1 MDHEN and CDR2 SYDVKM. The CDR3 totals 12 residues. The CDR3 is CASGQSNQPQHF. The CDR3 nucleotides read TGTGCCAGCGGGCAGAGCAATCAGCCCCAGCATTTT.

V and J are TRBV15 and TRBJ2-2; tentatively, D is TRBD1 (5 bases). Germline CDR1 is LNHNV and CDR2 is YYDKDF (reference sequence). V was clipped by 3 bases and J by 4 bases, with 15 bases between them. The CDR3 runs to 16 residues. The CDR3 DNA reads as TGTGCCACCAGCAGTCGGACGGACAAGCCCACCGGGGAGCTGTTTTTT. Its protein is CATSSRTDKPTGELFF.

The CDR3 DNA reads TGTGCCTGGAGTGTACTCTTATTCGCGTTTGGCTATTCGAGGGGACAGGGAGAAAAGACCCAGTACTTC. As protein: CAWSVLLFAFGYSRGQGEKTQYF. The chain has TRBV30 and TRBJ2-5; 9 bases map to TRBD1. J was trimmed by 6 bases and V by 0 bases; bases with no gene match: 32. The CDR3 extends over 23 amino acids. Germline V gene sequence: CDR1 GTSNPN, CDR2 SVGIG (reference sequence).

The chain joins TRBV19 to TRBJ2-7; TRBD1 aligns across 8 bases. Trimming removed 6 bases from V and 5 bases from J; junction bases left unmatched: 15. The CDR3 covers 16 residues. Germline CDR1 reads LNHDA; CDR2 reads SQIVND (reference sequence). Written as DNA, the CDR3 is TGTGCCAGTAGCGTGACTAAAGGACAGGGAGGACACGAGCAGTACTTC. Its translation: CASSVTKGQGGHEQYF.

CDR3 loop: CASSLYKAGRNTEAFF. Written as DNA, the CDR3 is TGTGCCAGCAGTTTATATAAAGCAGGCCGTAACACTGAAGCTTTCTTT. This chain uses TRBV27 with TRBJ1-1; D remains ambiguous. Between the trimmed V and J ends, which lost 1 base and 2 bases, there was a span of 14 bases. The CDR3 length is 16 residues. Germline V CDR1 and CDR2: MNHEY, SMNVEV (reference sequence).

This chain uses TRBV7-2 with TRBJ2-7; 7 bases align to TRBD1. Germline lookup yields CDR1 SGHTA and CDR2 FQGNSA. CDR3 size: 15 residues. J was trimmed by 0 bases and V by 5 bases; bases with no gene match: 7. In DNA, the CDR3 is TGTGCCAGCAGCCCACAGGGGTCCATCTCCTACGAGCAGTACTTC. Encoded protein: CASSPQGSISYEQYF.

The CDR3 loop is CASSQQGSNYGYTF. DNA for the CDR3: TGCGCCAGCAGCCAGCAGGGATCTAACTATGGCTACACCTTC. The chain carries TRBV4-1 and TRBJ1-2; a weak D match, TRBD1 (5 bases). CDR1 MGHRA and CDR2 YSYEKL come from the germline V gene. CDR3 length: 14 residues. The V end lost 3 bases, the J end lost 0 bases, and 8 bases lay between the germline ends.

This chain connects TRBV4-1 to TRBJ2-3, with unresolved D. The CDR3 consists of 13 residues. The germline V gene encodes CDR1 MGHRA and CDR2 YSYEKL. V was pared by 1 base and J by 9 bases, with 11 bases between. CDR3 protein: CASSQVRQLTQYF. Written as DNA, the CDR3 is TGCGCCAGCAGCCAAGTCCGCCAACTAACGCAGTATTTT.

The gene calls are TRBV25-1 and TRBJ1-2; 9 bases map to TRBD1. The CDR3 sequence is 13 residues long. Unmatched junction bases numbered 6, after V lost 6 bases and J lost 7 bases. Germline V gene lookup returns CDR1 MGHDK and CDR2 SYGVNS. The CDR3 region has the DNA TGTGCCAGCAGAGGGGACAGGGTATTTGGCTACACCTTC. It encodes CASRGDRVFGYTF.

The CDR3 here is CASTGTENGYTF. As DNA, the CDR3 is TGCGCCAGCACTGGGACAGAGAATGGCTACACCTTC. The V and J genes are TRBV10-2 and TRBJ1-2; 7 bases are a match to TRBD1. Per the germline V gene, CDR1 is WSHSY and CDR2 is SAAADI. The CDR3 sequence is 12 residues long. The trim removed 7 bases at V and 6 bases at J, leaving 5 bases unmatched.

The sample holds a few counts of this clone. The chain joins TRBV29-1 to TRBJ2-1; a weak D match, TRBD1 (6 bases). The length of the CDR3 is 16 residues. Trimming left V 7 bases short and J 0 bases short, with 19 bases between. Germline V CDR1 and CDR2: SQVTM, ANQGSEA. The CDR3 loop is CSAEGGRTDSYNEQFF. In DNA, the CDR3 is TGCAGCGCCGAAGGTGGTAGGACAGACTCCTACAATGAGCAGTTCTTC.

J is TRBJ2-1 and V is TRBV27; D may be TRBD1 (6 bases). This CDR3 region has 12 residues. Looked up from germline, CDR1 is MNHEY and CDR2 is SMNVEV (reference sequence). The V gene lost 6 bases and the J gene lost 11 bases, with 14 bases spanning the gap. As DNA, the CDR3 is TGTGCCAGCAGCGGATACGGACAGAAGCAGTTCTTC. It specifies CASSGYGQKQFF.

The J gene is TRBJ1-1, the V gene TRBV10-2; TRBD1 might be the D (6 bases). Germline lookup yields CDR1 WSHSY and CDR2 SAAADI. V gave up 3 bases and J gave up 8 bases, with 7 bases separating them. There are 11 residues in the CDR3. The CDR3 sequence: CASSDGTEAFF. The CDR3 DNA sequence: TGCGCCAGCAGTGATGGGACAGAAGCTTTCTTT.

The V gene is TRBV28, the J gene TRBJ1-1; D is possibly TRBD1 (6 bases). V was trimmed by 8 bases and J by 0 bases, leaving 13 bases between them. In germline, CDR1 is MDHEN, CDR2 SYDVKM. The CDR3 spans 14 residues. This CDR3 is CASGQGTLNTEAFF. The CDR3 region has the DNA TGTGCCAGCGGGCAGGGGACGTTGAACACTGAAGCTTTCTTT.

J is TRBJ1-5 and V is TRBV6-6, with D perhaps matching TRBD1 (5 bases). Germline V gene lookup returns CDR1 MNHNY and CDR2 SVGAGI (reference sequence). The CDR3 sequence is 13 residues long. The V and J ends lost 7 bases and 1 base respectively, with 8 bases between them. CDR3 residues: CASTGRSNQPQHF. The CDR3 coding sequence is TGTGCCAGCACAGGGAGGAGCAATCAGCCCCAGCATTTT.

The rearrangement links TRBV2 to TRBJ2-7; D is possibly TRBD2 (6 bases). Trimming removed 6 bases at V and 3 bases at J, with 15 bases between. The CDR3 has 14 amino acids. Germline CDR1 and CDR2: SNHLY and FYNNEI. CDR3 DNA: TGTGCCAGCAGCGTTCTACAGGAGGGCTACGAGCAGTACTTC. It yields the protein CASSVLQEGYEQYF.

This clone was counted once. The chain recombines TRBV6-5 with TRBJ2-3; TRBD1 is a possible D gene (6 bases). The V gene lost 5 bases and the J gene lost 2 bases, with 14 bases spanning the gap. Germline V gene sequence: CDR1 MNHEY, CDR2 SVGAGI. The CDR3 extends over 15 amino acids. The chain's CDR3 is CASSTGTRNTDTQYF. The DNA for the CDR3 is TGTGCCAGCAGTACGGGGACAAGAAACACAGATACGCAGTATTTT.

Turning to this clone: Other nucleotide sequences in the sample specify the same CDR3. This sequence joins TRBV27 and TRBJ1-1, with D hard to call. The CDR3 loop spans 13 amino acids. V lost 3 bases and J lost 1, with 6 bases in between. The germline V gene has CDR1 MNHEY and CDR2 SMNVEV (reference sequence). The CDR3 reads CASSFSGNTEAFF. As DNA, the CDR3 is TGTGCCAGCAGTTTTTCAGGGAACACTGAAGCTTTCTTT.

V gene TRBV11-2 combines with J gene TRBJ2-7; tentatively, D is TRBD1 (6 bases). The CDR3 extends over 16 amino acids. Germline CDR1 and CDR2: SGHAT and FQNNGV. V lost 2 bases and J 2 bases, leaving 16 bases between the germline ends. This CDR3 is CASSLRYQGPTYEQYF. CDR3 sequence (DNA): TGTGCCAGCAGCTTAAGGTATCAGGGGCCGACCTACGAGCAGTACTTC.

V and J are TRBV30 and TRBJ1-1; D is unclear. The V and J ends lost 5 bases and 2 bases respectively, with 12 bases between them. This CDR3 spans 13 amino acids. Germline loops: CDR1 GTSNPN, CDR2 SVGIG (reference sequence). The CDR3 here is CAWSEQLNTEAFF. As DNA, the CDR3 is TGTGCCTGGTCGGAACAGCTAAACACTGAAGCTTTCTTT.

The chain has TRBV7-8 and TRBJ2-7; 10 nucleotides agree with TRBD2. V lost 5 bases to trimming and J lost 9 bases; unmatched junction nucleotides: 13. This CDR3 is 15 amino acids long. CDR1 is SGHVS, CDR2 FQNEAQ, per germline. For the CDR3, the DNA is TGTGCCAGCAGCCCCCAAGCGGGAGGGCCCACCCGGCAGTACTTC. It specifies CASSPQAGGPTRQYF.

This clone was seen a handful of times. The chain employs TRBV15 and TRBJ1-5; no clear D gene. Between the trimmed V and J ends, which lost 0 bases and 7 bases, there was a span of 13 bases. The germline CDR1 and CDR2 sequences are LNHNV and YYDKDF (reference sequence). This CDR3 spans 15 amino acids. CDR3 sequence (DNA): TGTGCCACCAGCAGAGATAAGGAGGGAAGCCAGCCCCAGCATTTT. This sequence encodes CATSRDKEGSQPQHF.

Only a few counts were recorded for this clone. The gene calls are TRBV6-5 and TRBJ2-7; possible D gene TRBD2, 6 bases. Deletions cut 0 bases from V and 5 bases from J, with 11 bases between. The CDR3 sequence is 14 residues long. CDR1 is MNHEY, CDR2 SVGAGI, per germline. In DNA, the CDR3 is TGTGCCAGCAGTTACTCGGAGGGAGCGGACGAGCAGTACTTC. Its translation: CASSYSEGADEQYF.

V is TRBV21-1 and J is TRBJ2-5; TRBD2, the D gene given by the table, was not confirmed from the DNA. TRBV21-1 is recorded as a pseudogene. CDR3 length equals 17 residues. The CDR3 region is CASSKGVSGRAGETQYF. CDR3 nucleotide sequence: TGTGCCAGCAGCAAAGGGGTTAGCGGGAGGGCCGGAGAGACCCAGTACTTC.

The V and J genes are TRBV28 and TRBJ1-2, with D possibly being TRBD1 (6 bases). CDR3 length: 12 amino acids. Germline V gene data show CDR1 as MDHEN and CDR2 as SYDVKM. V gave up 4 bases and J gave up 8 bases, with 11 bases separating them. CDR3 loop: CASSYREYGYTF. DNA of the CDR3: TGTGCCAGCAGTTACAGGGAGTACGGCTACACCTTC.

This chain uses TRBV30 with TRBJ1-2; D not resolved. The length of the CDR3 is 17 residues. The V and J ends lost 1 base and 5 bases respectively, with 23 bases between them. Germline CDR1 reads GTSNPN; CDR2 reads SVGIG (reference sequence). Written as DNA, the CDR3 is TGTGCCTGGAGTGCACCCACCGATGTCCCGGTGACTTATGGCTACACCTTC. Translation: CAWSAPTDVPVTYGYTF.

V is TRBV11-2 and J is TRBJ1-1; D is ambiguous. Trimming stripped 2 bases from V and 6 bases from J, with 13 bases between. The CDR3 runs 14 residues. Germline-derived CDR1 and CDR2 are SGHAT and FQNNGV. The CDR3 DNA reads TGTGCCAGCAGCTTACGTAGCTTGGAGCCTGAAGCTTTCTTT. This codes for CASSLRSLEPEAFF. Full variable domain (remainder filled in from reference TRBV11-2 and TRBJ1-1): EAGVAQSPRYKIIEKRQSVAFWCNPISGHATLYWYQQILGQGPKLLIQFQNNGVVDDSQLPKDRFSAERLKGVDSTLKIQPAKLEDSAVYLCASSLRSLEPEAFFGQGTRLTVV.

The rearrangement links TRBV6-1 to TRBJ2-1, with TRBD2 matching over 10 bases. The CDR3 covers 19 residues. Germline loops: CDR1 MNHNS, CDR2 SASEGT. V gave up 3 bases and J gave up 7 bases; unmatched junction bases: 18. As DNA, the CDR3 is TGTGCCAGCAGTGACTACCCTGTGTGGGCTAGCGGGAGTCTTAATGAGCAGTTCTTC. This codes for CASSDYPVWASGSLNEQFF.